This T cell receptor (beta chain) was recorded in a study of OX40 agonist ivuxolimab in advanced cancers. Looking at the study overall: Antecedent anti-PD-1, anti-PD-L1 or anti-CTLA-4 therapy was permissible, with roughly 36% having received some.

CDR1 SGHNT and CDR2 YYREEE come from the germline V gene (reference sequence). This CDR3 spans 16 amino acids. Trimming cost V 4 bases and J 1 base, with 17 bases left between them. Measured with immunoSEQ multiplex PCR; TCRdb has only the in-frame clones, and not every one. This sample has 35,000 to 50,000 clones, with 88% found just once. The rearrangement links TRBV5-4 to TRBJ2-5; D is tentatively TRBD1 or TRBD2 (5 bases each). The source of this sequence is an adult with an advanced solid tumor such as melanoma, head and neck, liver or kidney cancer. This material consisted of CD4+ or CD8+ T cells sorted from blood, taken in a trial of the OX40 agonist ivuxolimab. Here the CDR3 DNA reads TGTGCCAGCAGCCTACGGGACCCGCGAGGCCAAGAGACCCAGTACTTC. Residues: CASSLRDPRGQETQYF.